This TCR beta chain was identified in a study of technical replicates of blood from a handful of donors. The ends lost 5 bases at V and 4 bases at J; junction bases unmatched: 7. The germline V gene encodes CDR1 MGHRA and CDR2 YSYEKL. CDR3 length: 15 amino acids. Generated by immunoSEQ multiplex PCR, the TCRdb table keeps only in-frame clones and is missing some. The sample includes tens of thousands of clones, roughly 91% of them seen just once. This TCR derives from a human donor in good health. The material sequenced was T cells isolated from PBMCs. The J gene is TRBJ1-2, the V gene TRBV4-1; 10 nucleotides match TRBD1. CDR3 in DNA: TGCGCCAGCAGCGACAGACAGGGGGCTGGCTATGGCTACACCTTC. Translating it yields CASSDRQGAGYGYTF.